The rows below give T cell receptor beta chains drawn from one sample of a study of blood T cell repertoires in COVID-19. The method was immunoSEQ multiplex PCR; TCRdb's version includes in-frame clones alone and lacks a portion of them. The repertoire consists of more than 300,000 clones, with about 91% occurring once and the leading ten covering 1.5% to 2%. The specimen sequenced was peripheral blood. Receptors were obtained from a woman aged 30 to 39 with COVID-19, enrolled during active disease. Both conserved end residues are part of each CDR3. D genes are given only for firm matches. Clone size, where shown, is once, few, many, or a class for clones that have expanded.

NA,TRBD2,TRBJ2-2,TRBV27,CASSSHLAVATGELFF,TGTGCCAGCAGTTCTCACCTAGCGGTGGCGACCGGGGAGCTGTTTTTT
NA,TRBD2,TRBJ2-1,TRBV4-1,CASSQVQTSASNEQFF,TGCGCCAGCAGCCAAGTCCAGACTAGCGCATCCAATGAGCAGTTCTTC
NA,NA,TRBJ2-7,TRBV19,CASSIASGYEQYF,TGTGCCAGTAGTATAGCTTCGGGCTACGAGCAGTACTTC
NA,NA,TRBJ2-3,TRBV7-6,CASSKGGERGTDTQYF,TGTGCCAGCAGTAAAGGCGGGGAAAGGGGCACAGATACGCAGTATTTT
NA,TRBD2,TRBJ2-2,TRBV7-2,CASSFSLSGGAGELFF,TGTGCCAGCAGCTTTAGCCTTAGCGGGGGGGCCGGGGAGCTGTTTTTT
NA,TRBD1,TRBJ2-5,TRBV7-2,CASSLQGAETQYF,TGTGCCAGCAGCTTACAGGGGGCAGAGACCCAGTACTTC
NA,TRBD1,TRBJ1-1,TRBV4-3,CASSQRQGTEAFF,TGCGCCAGCAGCCAACGACAGGGGACTGAAGCTTTCTTT
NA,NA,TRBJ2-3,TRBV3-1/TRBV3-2,CASSQPTGGTDTQYF,TGTGCCAGCAGCCAACCTACCGGGGGAACAGATACGCAGTATTTT
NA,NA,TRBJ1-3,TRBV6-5,CASRFDRYSGNTIYF,TGTGCCAGCAGATTCGACAGGTACTCTGGAAACACCATATATTTT
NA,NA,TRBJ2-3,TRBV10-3,CAISLGDTTDTQYF,TGTGCCATCAGTTTGGGGGACACCACAGATACGCAGTATTTT
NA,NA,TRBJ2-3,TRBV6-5,CASRAGISRGDTQYF,TGTGCCAGCAGGGCGGGGATTAGCAGAGGGGATACGCAGTATTTT
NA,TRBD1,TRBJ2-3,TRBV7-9,CASSSGQGGSTDTQYF,TGTGCCAGCAGTTCGGGACAGGGGGGGTCCACAGATACGCAGTATTTT
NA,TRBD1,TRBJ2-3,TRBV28,CATLRQGFSTDTQYF,TGTGCCACCCTCAGACAGGGTTTTAGCACAGATACGCAGTATTTT
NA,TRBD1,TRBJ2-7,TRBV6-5,CASRWDRVDEQYF,TGTGCCAGCAGGTGGGACAGGGTCGACGAGCAGTACTTC
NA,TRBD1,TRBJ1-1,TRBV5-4,CASSPRTGRTEAFF,TGTGCCAGCAGCCCGAGGACAGGGAGAACTGAAGCTTTCTTT
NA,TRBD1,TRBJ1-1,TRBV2,CASSVPGQGPGDTEAFF,TGTGCCAGCAGTGTCCCGGGACAGGGTCCTGGGGACACTGAAGCTTTCTTT
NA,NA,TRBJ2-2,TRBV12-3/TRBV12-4,CASGRTRELFF,TGTGCCAGCGGGCGTACGAGGGAGCTGTTTTTT
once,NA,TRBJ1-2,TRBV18,CASSPTSVRDYGYTF,TGTGCCAGCTCACCAACGTCAGTCAGGGACTATGGCTACACCTTC
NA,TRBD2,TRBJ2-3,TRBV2,CASSEGTSGGVGTQYF,TGTGCCAGCAGTGAAGGGACTAGCGGGGGGGTTGGTACGCAGTATTTT
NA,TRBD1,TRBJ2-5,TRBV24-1,CATSDRTGYLETQYF,TGTGCCACCAGTGACCGGACAGGGTACCTCGAGACCCAGTACTTC
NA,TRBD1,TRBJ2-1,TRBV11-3,CASSLRSGTGAFSSYNEQFF,TGTGCCAGCAGCCTAAGATCCGGGACAGGGGCGTTCAGCTCCTACAATGAGCAGTTCTTC
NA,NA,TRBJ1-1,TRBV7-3,CASSSSGIGTEAFF,TGTGCCAGCAGCTCCTCAGGGATTGGGACTGAAGCTTTCTTT
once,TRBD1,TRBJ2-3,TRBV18,CASSHDRERTDTQYF,TGTGCCAGCTCACACGACAGGGAAAGAACAGATACGCAGTATTTT
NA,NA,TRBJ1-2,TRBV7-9,CASSSPEVGEGNYGYTF,TGTGCCAGCAGCTCCCCGGAGGTAGGGGAGGGCAACTATGGCTACACCTTC
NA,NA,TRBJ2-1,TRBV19,CASSIGGGARNEQFF,TGTGCCAGTAGTATCGGTGGGGGGGCGCGAAATGAGCAGTTCTTC
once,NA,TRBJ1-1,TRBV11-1,CASSFAGAGNTEAFF,TGTGCCAGCAGCTTTGCAGGGGCCGGGAACACTGAAGCTTTCTTT
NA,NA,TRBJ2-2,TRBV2,CASTYQGLTGELFF,TGTGCCAGCACCTACCAGGGGTTGACCGGGGAGCTGTTTTTT
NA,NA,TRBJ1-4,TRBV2,CASSEGEAEEKLFF,TGTGCCAGCAGTGAAGGGGAGGCCGAGGAAAAACTGTTTTTT
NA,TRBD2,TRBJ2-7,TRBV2,CASSDASGGSYEQYF,TGTGCCAGCAGTGATGCTAGCGGGGGTTCCTACGAGCAGTACTTC
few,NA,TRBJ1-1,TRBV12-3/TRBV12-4,CASSFSNTEAFF,TGTGCCAGCAGTTTTAGTAACACTGAAGCTTTCTTT
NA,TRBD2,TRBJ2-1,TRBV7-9,CASGVSGGLYNEQFF,TGTGCCAGCGGCGTTAGCGGGGGGCTCTACAATGAGCAGTTCTTC
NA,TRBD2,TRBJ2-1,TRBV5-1,CASSLVGGNNEQFF,TGCGCCAGCAGCTTGGTGGGAGGGAACAATGAGCAGTTCTTC
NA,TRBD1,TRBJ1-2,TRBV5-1,CASSPRTGVEGYTF,TGCGCCAGCAGCCCGCGGACAGGGGTGGAAGGCTACACCTTC